The source of this T cell receptor beta chain is a study of T cells after yellow fever vaccination. Template switching with 5'RACE generated the TCR cDNA and added a universal primer site and UMIs. TCRdb itself ran the 5' RACE reads through MiXCR, one entry per CDR3 protein. The sample lists some 150,000 distinct CDR3 sequences, 11% occurring once. The length of the CDR3 is 13 residues. The V gene's germline CDR1 is MGHRA and CDR2 YSYEKL. The J segment lost 7 bases and the V segment lost 5 bases, leaving 7 bases of the junction unmatched. Study-wide findings and caveats: Most primary-vaccination clones reappeared after the booster (96% CD4, approximately 88% CD8). The CD4 compartment and the CD8 compartment contained a small share of clonotypes in common. Abundant clonotypes from the bulk population could contaminate FACS-sorted repertoires.

As for this clonotype: Its antigen is undetermined.

V and J are TRBV4-1 and TRBJ2-5; 7 bases map to TRBD1. The origin of this receptor is a man between 18 and 35 years old who received the YFV17D yellow fever vaccine. The sequencing used CD8+ T cells sorted from PBMCs, collected 15 days after the yellow fever booster vaccination. DNA for the CDR3: TGCGCCAGCAGCTACGACAGGGAGCGGACCCAGTACTTC. Residues: CASSYDRERTQYF.